These 12 T cell receptor beta chains came from one sample sequenced in a study of blood T cell repertoires in COVID-19. Profiled with immunoSEQ multiplex PCR; TCRdb holds only in-frame clones, not every one. The sample has approximately 150,000 clones; 93% are singletons. The source material was peripheral blood. The receptor set was obtained from a woman aged 55 to 70 with COVID-19, enrolled during active disease.

This chain connects TRBV4-1 to TRBJ2-2; 9 bases match TRBD1. CDR1 is MGHRA and CDR2 is YSYEKL in the germline V gene. V was clipped by 4 bases and J by 7 bases; unmatched bases: 13. The CDR3 contains 17 residues. The CDR3 here is CASSLHTTDRGYGELFF. CDR3 in DNA: TGCGCCAGCAGCCTCCACACAACCGACAGGGGGTACGGGGAGCTGTTTTTT.

The chain has TRBV2 and TRBJ1-1; D gene unclear. Germline CDR1 is SNHLY and CDR2 is FYNNEI. V lost 6 bases, J lost 0 bases, and 5 bases lay in between. The CDR3 spans 12 residues. CDR3 amino acids: CASSYMNTEAFF. DNA of the CDR3: TGTGCCAGCAGCTATATGAACACTGAAGCTTTCTTT.

This chain connects TRBV29-1 to TRBJ2-3; 11 bases are a match to TRBD2. V gave up 4 bases and J gave up 1 base; unmatched junction bases: 1. The CDR3 covers 14 residues. Germline V gene sequence: CDR1 SQVTM, CDR2 ANQGSEA. The CDR3 DNA sequence: TGCAGCGTTGCGACTAGCGGGGGCACAGATACGCAGTATTTT. Its protein is CSVATSGGTDTQYF.

The chain carries TRBV12-3 or TRBV12-4 and TRBJ1-4; no definite D call. This CDR3 is 11 amino acids long. With 6 bases removed from V and 5 bases from J, the gap between germline ends came to 4 bases. The CDR3 DNA follows: TGTGCCAGCAGGGGCAATGAAAAACTGTTTTTT. This sequence encodes CASRGNEKLFF.

J is TRBJ1-5 and V is TRBV7-2; 7 bases are a match to TRBD1. The CDR3 runs to 13 residues. Germline values: CDR1 SGHTA, CDR2 FQGNSA. V was pared by 5 bases and J by 7 bases, with 5 bases of the junction left unmatched. The CDR3 region is CASSIHRGQPQHF. The DNA for the CDR3 is TGTGCCAGCAGCATACACAGGGGCCAGCCCCAGCATTTT.

The chain uses TRBV10-3 and TRBJ1-3, with 9 bases fitting TRBD1. V shed 0 bases and J 0 bases; nucleotides not matched to a gene: 6. The CDR3 contains 18 residues. CDR1 and CDR2 from the germline V gene are ENHRY and SYGVKD. DNA of the CDR3: TGTGCCATCAGTGAGTCCCTCACAGGGGGCTCCTCTGGAAACACCATATATTTT. This encodes CAISESLTGGSSGNTIYF.

The V gene is TRBV12-5, the J gene TRBJ1-1; D gene unclear. CDR1 is LGHNT, CDR2 FRNRAP, per germline. The V and J ends lost 6 bases and 5 bases respectively, with 13 bases between them. The CDR3 covers 13 residues. The CDR3 sequence is CASGRGTNTEAFF. The CDR3 DNA sequence: TGTGCTAGTGGACGGGGTACGAATACTGAAGCTTTCTTT.

This clone was recorded only once. This chain uses TRBV5-4 with TRBJ1-2; maybe TRBD1 (5 bases). The CDR3 runs 13 residues. Germline V gene sequence: CDR1 SGHNT, CDR2 YYREEE (reference sequence). The ends were cut back, 0 bases at V and 7 bases at J, with 10 bases in the middle. The CDR3 spells CASSLEGEGGYTF. The DNA for the CDR3 is TGTGCCAGCAGCTTGGAAGGGGAGGGTGGCTACACCTTC.

The chain is built from TRBV11-2 and TRBJ2-5, with D hard to call. V was pared by 5 bases and J by 5 bases, with 12 bases between. CDR1 and CDR2 from the germline V gene are SGHAT and FQNNGV. The CDR3 covers 13 residues. CDR3 nucleotide sequence: TGTGCCAGCAGCCCCCCGGGTGGGGAGACCCAGTACTTC. Translation gives CASSPPGGETQYF.

This chain links TRBV7-2 with TRBJ1-2, with a possible D match to TRBD1 (5 bases). Germline lookup yields CDR1 SGHTA and CDR2 FQGNSA. The germline V and J ends were trimmed by 3 bases and 8 bases, with 13 bases remaining between them. CDR3 length: 13 amino acids. The DNA of the CDR3 is TGTGCCAGCAGCTTCTTGCAGGGTGAGGGCTACACCTTC. Its protein product is CASSFLQGEGYTF.

V gene TRBV27 combines with J gene TRBJ1-5; possibly TRBD1 for D (5 bases). Germline CDR1 and CDR2: MNHEY and SMNVEV (reference sequence). The CDR3 totals 14 residues. V lost 2 bases and J lost 4, with 9 bases in between. The DNA for the CDR3 is TGTGCCAGCAGTTTAGGGGCGGATAATCAGCCCCAGCATTTT. This translates into CASSLGADNQPQHF.

The rearrangement uses TRBV3-1 (or the pseudogene TRBV3-2) and TRBJ1-2; 11 bases align to TRBD1. Per the germline V gene, CDR1 is LGHDT and CDR2 is YNNKEL (reference sequence). The CDR3 length is 13 residues. Trimming took 1 base from V and 12 from J; bases not matched to a gene: 4. CDR3 residues: CASSQVRTGGHTF. In nucleotides, the CDR3 is TGTGCCAGCAGCCAAGTAAGGACAGGGGGCCACACCTTC.